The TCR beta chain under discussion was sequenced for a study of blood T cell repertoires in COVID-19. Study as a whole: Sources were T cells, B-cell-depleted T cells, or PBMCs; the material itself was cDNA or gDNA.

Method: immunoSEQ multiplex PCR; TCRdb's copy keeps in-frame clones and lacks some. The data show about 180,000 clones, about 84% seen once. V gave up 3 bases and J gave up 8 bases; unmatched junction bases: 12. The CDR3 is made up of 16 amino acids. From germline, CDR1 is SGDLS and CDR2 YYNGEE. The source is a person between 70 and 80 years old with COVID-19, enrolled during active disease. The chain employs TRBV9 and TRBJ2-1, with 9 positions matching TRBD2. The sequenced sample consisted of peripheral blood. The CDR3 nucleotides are TGTGCCAGCAGCGGCTCCATAGCGGGAGTCGGGCATGAGCAGTTCTTC. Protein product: CASSGSIAGVGHEQFF.